The rows below give T cell receptor beta chains drawn from one sample of a study of T cells in Graves' hyperthyroidism and ophthalmopathy. MiXCR, applied by TCRdb to the multiplex PCR reads, yields one record per CDR3 protein. The sample holds around 620,000 distinct CDR3 sequences, 13% to 15% seen once. The sequencing sample was made of blood. The receptor source for this set is a woman younger than 30 with Graves' ophthalmopathy. CDR3s include the opening cysteine and the closing phenylalanine or tryptophan.

CDR3 length,J gene,V gene,CDR3 protein
10,TRBJ2-2,TRBV6-1,CASNTGELFF
15,TRBJ1-1,TRBV2,CASSEQGASNTEAFF
17,TRBJ2-2,TRBV10-3,CASKGASGRDGTGELFF
16,TRBJ2-1,TRBV5-1,CASSLAGLAVHNEQFF
18,TRBJ2-4,TRBV28,CANVSKGGPLGSKNIQYF
13,TRBJ2-7,TRBV6-2/TRBV6-3,CASIRGSLSEQYF
15,TRBJ2-1,TRBV7-9,CASSFKGAGEIEQFF
16,TRBJ2-5,TRBV11-3,CASRARLAGGQETQYF
15,TRBJ1-1,TRBV4-3,CASSQDLGLNTEAFF
15,TRBJ2-1,TRBV28,CASSAGSQGVHEQFF
14,TRBJ1-1,TRBV9,CASSGQGAPTEAFF
17,TRBJ2-7,TRBV20-1,CSARDPRLAGYSYEQYF
16,TRBJ2-7,TRBV6-5,CASSYSWGVGPYEQYF
15,TRBJ2-2,TRBV7-3,CASSSTSGNTGELFF